Below, one T cell receptor beta chain is given with its context. Its binding antigen is unknown. This may stem from a read error, because a much larger clone lies one nucleotide away. The data belong to a study of tumor-infiltrating lymphocytes in primary liver carcinoma (dated by TCRdb to the late 2010s). Notes on the research overall: Five patients with histopathologically diagnosed primary liver carcinoma underwent surgical resection in China between 2015 and March 2016. The study combined TCRbeta repertoire sequencing, expression microarrays and whole-exome sequencing across five regions of each liver tumor, with adjacent normal tissue and blood. Samples yielded roughly 3.65 to 7.5 million productive TCRbeta reads; read depth did not differ significantly between tissue types. The five patients had tumors staged T1-T3 N0M0, with maximum diameters ranging from roughly 4.2 to 11 cm. TCRbeta repertoire sequencing covered about 35 specimens from 5 patients: 25 tumor regions, 5 adjacent noncancerous liver tissues and 5 peripheral blood samples. Of the five patients, three men and two women aged 30 to 69 years, four had hepatocellular carcinoma and one had combined HCC and intrahepatic cholangiocarcinoma. Repertoires from technical replicates were highly reproducible, with mean shared-clone rates approximately 0.9 and correlation coefficients above 0.98. Overall study results and their limits: Only four or five patients were included in the study, and the authors note that the findings should be validated in a larger study. Pairs of tumor regions showed greater repertoire overlap (mean about 35%) than tumor-adjacent pairs (roughly 17%) or tumor-blood pairs (approximately 14%), which is consistent with antigen-driven expansion. Comparison of CD4+ and CD8+ T cell repertoires was precluded by the use of bulk unsorted samples. The top 250 clones made up a significantly larger repertoire fraction in tumors than in blood (p = 0.039). Only the TCR beta chain was sequenced, which likely underestimates true repertoire diversity because unpaired alpha chains were not captured.

A constant-region primer and ProtoScript II reverse transcriptase were used to reverse-transcribe TCRbeta-specific cDNA from 500 ng total RNA. Three nested multiplex PCR rounds, following a slightly modified ARM-PCR procedure, were used to build the TCRbeta libraries. Multiplex TRBV1-TRBV30 forward primers and a Cbeta reverse primer were used in the first two PCR rounds, each of which was run for about 10 cycles. Sample barcodes and Illumina adapters were attached in a final 25-cycle PCR using Deep VentR polymerase. Before sequencing, amplicons between 200 and 500 bp were purified from gel using a QIAquick gel extraction kit. An Illumina HiSeq 2500 was used to sequence the TCRbeta amplicons, generating 250-bp paired-end reads. The study's processing was this. Quality trimming of reads was performed with Trimmomatic v0.33, and paired reads were merged with FLASH v1.2.11 so that full CDR3 sequences could be recovered. V, D and J germline segments were assigned to the rearranged TCRbeta sequences by MiGEC v1.2.1b. VDJtools v1.0.0 computed clonotype statistics and Shannon-Wiener diversity indices. To cut down on sampling bias, every analysis after diversity analysis relied on just the 250 most abundant clonotypes from each sample. The public reads were reanalyzed by TCRdb: fastp trimming at Q25, MiXCR alignment, in-frame beta chains only. Every CDR3 protein is listed once, alongside the most common genes and DNA of its rows. The authors' filters were not applied to this entry. Recorded for this sample are 150,000 to 200,000 distinct CDR3 sequences; 50% to 75% of them occurred a single time. The top ten constitute about 70% of the sample.

Inclusive of the bounding cysteine and phenylalanine, the CDR3 is 15 residues long. Kept here is only the CDR3 DNA, which spans 45 bases and is read in frame from base 1. CDR1 and CDR2 were assigned from the germline V gene as SGHAT and FQNNGV. RNA from unsorted whole blood was extracted with TRIzol reagent, and germline DNA was obtained with the DNeasy Blood & Tissue kit. At the time of sampling, the patients had chronic HBV infection and had not received any treatment. Approximately 3.9 milliliters of peripheral blood were collected into K2EDTA tubes before surgery. This TCR came from a middle-aged man with primary liver carcinoma and hepatitis B virus infection. Sequenced material: peripheral blood. The chain is made from TRBV11-2 and TRBJ2-3; the D segment may tentatively be TRBD1 or TRBD2, each giving 6 matched bases. This receptor carries the CDR3 CASCLDGPGAGTQYF. Read as DNA, the sequence is TGTGCCAGCTGCTTAGACGGACCGGGGGCAGGAACGCAGTATTTT. Reference TRBV11-2 and TRBJ2-3 proteins supply the regions before and after the CDR3; the full variable domain is: EAGVAQSPRYKIIEKRQSVAFWCNPISGHATLYWYQQILGQGPKLLIQFQNNGVVDDSQLPKDRFSAERLKGVDSTLKIQPAKLEDSAVYLCASCLDGPGAGTQYFGPGTRLTVL.